Shown below are 12 T cell receptor beta chains from a single sample sequenced in a study of blood T cells in healthy people across ages. PCR was performed a second time for roughly 7 to 11 cycles using a sample-barcoded 5' primer and a J-beta primer mix. From the 5' RACE reads, TCRdb called clonotypes with MiXCR, one entry per CDR3 protein. The top ten hold around 15% of the sample, which has around 900,000 distinct CDR3 sequences, 25% to 35% seen once. The sequenced sample was blood. The source is an elderly woman in good health.

The chain uses TRBV7-2 and TRBJ1-1; 9 nucleotides match TRBD1. Trimming took 4 bases from V and 4 from J; bases not matched to a gene: 7. There are 15 residues in the CDR3. Germline assignment: CDR1 SGHTA and CDR2 FQGNSA. CDR3 nucleotide sequence: TGTGCCAGCAGCTCCAGACAGGGGGTGAGCACTGAAGCTTTCTTT. It specifies CASSSRQGVSTEAFF.

This clonotype was observed a few times. The V gene is TRBV6-2 or TRBV6-3, the J gene TRBJ2-2; no definite D call. The CDR3 sequence is 13 residues long. CDR1 and CDR2 (germline): MNHEY, SVGEGT. V was cut by 3 bases and J by 6 bases, with 8 bases left in between. The CDR3 coding sequence is TGTGCCAGCAGTTATTGGGTATCCGGGGAGCTGTTTTTT. This translates into CASSYWVSGELFF.

In regard to this clonotype: This may be a read error: a much more frequent sequence differs by one nucleotide. V gene TRBV5-1 combines with J gene TRBJ2-5; 9 nucleotides align to TRBD1. Germline trimming cut 3 bases from V and 11 bases from J; bases unmatched to any gene: 14. Per the germline V gene, CDR1 is SGHRS and CDR2 is YFSETQ. This CDR3 comprises 15 residues. Written as DNA, the CDR3 is TGCGCCAGCAGCTCGACAGGGGGAACGGTAAATGAGCAGTACTTC. The encoded protein is CASSSTGGTVNEQYF.

The V call is TRBV5-1, the J call TRBJ2-7, with 10 nucleotides matching TRBD2. Unmatched junction bases numbered 14, after V lost 2 bases and J lost 6 bases. The CDR3 extends over 17 amino acids. Per the germline V gene, CDR1 is SGHRS and CDR2 is YFSETQ. The CDR3 spells CASSFSRSPGLAFEQYF. The CDR3 region has the DNA TGCGCCAGCAGCTTCTCCCGATCCCCGGGACTAGCGTTCGAGCAGTACTTC.

As for this clonotype: One junction end does not reproduce the germline sequence, and a read error may be involved. The chain combines TRBV5-1 with TRBJ1-6, with unresolved D. Per the germline V gene, CDR1 is SGHRS and CDR2 is YFSETQ. This CDR3 comprises 15 residues. CDR3 bases: TGCGCCTGCAGCTTGGTGGCAGGAGGGAGTTCACCCCTCCACTTT. This translates into CACSLVAGGSSPLHF.

Comments on this clonotype: One end of the junction varies from germline; a read error may be responsible. For the CDR3, the DNA is TGTGCCTGCAGCCCGCGGGACAGGAACAATGAGCAGTTCTTC. It encodes CACSPRDRNNEQFF. This chain links TRBV7-9 with TRBJ2-1, with 8 positions matching TRBD1. CDR1 is SEHNR, CDR2 FQNEAQ, per germline (reference sequence). This CDR3 comprises 14 residues.

This clonotype was detected many times. The chain uses TRBV7-2 and TRBJ2-6, with 9 bases aligning to TRBD1. CDR1 and CDR2 from the germline V gene are SGHTA and FQGNSA. V dropped 4 bases and J dropped 2; count of bases not matched to a gene: 12. The CDR3 is made up of 19 amino acids. This chain's CDR3 is CASSSTPGQGRTGANVLTF. The CDR3 region has the DNA TGTGCCAGCAGCTCGACACCGGGACAGGGAAGAACTGGGGCCAACGTCCTGACTTTC.

This clonotype showed up many times. The rearrangement joins TRBV20-1 to TRBJ1-5, with a weak D call TRBD1 (5 bases). The V end lost 6 bases, the J end lost 2 bases, and 11 bases lay between the germline ends. The CDR3 sequence is 13 residues long. Germline lookup yields CDR1 DFQATT and CDR2 SNEGSKA (reference sequence). DNA of the CDR3: TGCAGTGCGAGGTGGGGGGGCAATCAGCCCCAGCATTTT. Protein: CSARWGGNQPQHF.

The chain recombines TRBV20-1 with TRBJ1-4; D perhaps matches TRBD1 (6 bases). This CDR3 spans 13 amino acids. CDR1 and CDR2 (germline): DFQATT, SNEGSKA (reference sequence). Trimming took off 6 bases at V and 12 bases at J, with 20 bases between the two ends. The CDR3 sequence is CSAAGQMGEELFF. CDR3 sequence (DNA): TGCAGTGCGGCTGGACAGATGGGGGAAGAACTGTTTTTT.

A note on this clonotype: This clone may be a read error of a much larger clone one base away. This sequence joins TRBV3-1 and TRBJ1-2; 9 positions match TRBD1. The CDR3 consists of 15 residues. The germline CDR1 and CDR2 sequences are LGHDT and YNNKEL (reference sequence). The chain's CDR3 is CGSSHLGQGNYGYTF. CDR3 DNA: TGTGGCAGCAGCCATCTTGGACAGGGGAACTATGGCTACACCTTC.

A remark on this clonotype: A clone one base away is much larger, so this may be a read error. The V gene is TRBV6-6, the J gene TRBJ1-1; D gene uncertain. Germline-derived CDR1 and CDR2 are MNHNY and SVGAGI (reference sequence). The CDR3 length is 13 residues. In DNA form, the CDR3 reads TGTACCAGCAGTTACGACCCAAACACTGAAGCTTTCTTT. As protein: CTSSYDPNTEAFF.

The V call is TRBV20-1, the J call TRBJ2-3; 11 nucleotides line up with TRBD1. Germline assignment: CDR1 DFQATT and CDR2 SNEGSKA (reference sequence). There are 13 residues in the CDR3. V gave up 6 bases and J gave up 5 bases; unmatched junction bases: 4. CDR3 nucleotide sequence: TGCAGTGCCGGGGGACAGGGGGAAGATACGCAGTATTTT. This codes for CSAGGQGEDTQYF.